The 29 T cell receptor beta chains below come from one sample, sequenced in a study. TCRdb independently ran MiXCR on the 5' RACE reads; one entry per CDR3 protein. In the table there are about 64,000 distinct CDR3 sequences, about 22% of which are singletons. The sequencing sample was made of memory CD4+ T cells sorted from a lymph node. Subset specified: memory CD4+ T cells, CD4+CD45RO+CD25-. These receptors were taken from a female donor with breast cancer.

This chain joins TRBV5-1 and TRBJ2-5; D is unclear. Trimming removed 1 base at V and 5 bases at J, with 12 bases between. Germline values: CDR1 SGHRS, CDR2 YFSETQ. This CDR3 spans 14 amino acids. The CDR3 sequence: CASSLIIGPETQYF. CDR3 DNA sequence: TGCGCCAGCAGCTTGATCATCGGCCCCGAGACCCAGTACTTC.

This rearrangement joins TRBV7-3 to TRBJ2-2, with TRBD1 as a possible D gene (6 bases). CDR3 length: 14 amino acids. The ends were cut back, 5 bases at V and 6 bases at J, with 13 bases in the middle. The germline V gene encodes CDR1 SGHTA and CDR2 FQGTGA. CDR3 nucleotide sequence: TGTGCCAGCAGCAGCGACAACAGGGCCGGGGAGCTGTTTTTT. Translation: CASSSDNRAGELFF.

CDR3 coding DNA: TGTGCCAGCAGTTTAAGACGCCCGAACACTGAAGCTTTCTTT. Protein product: CASSLRRPNTEAFF. The J gene is TRBJ1-1, the V gene TRBV12-3 or TRBV12-4; unclear D gene. The length of the CDR3 is 14 residues. Trimming removed 2 bases at V and 1 base at J, with 8 bases between.

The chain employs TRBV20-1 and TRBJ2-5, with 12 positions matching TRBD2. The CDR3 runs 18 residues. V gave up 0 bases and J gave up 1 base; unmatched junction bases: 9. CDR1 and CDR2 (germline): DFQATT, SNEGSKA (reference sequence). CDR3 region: CSARDMASGGGIQETQYF. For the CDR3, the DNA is TGCAGTGCTAGAGATATGGCTAGCGGGGGGGGAATCCAAGAGACCCAGTACTTC.

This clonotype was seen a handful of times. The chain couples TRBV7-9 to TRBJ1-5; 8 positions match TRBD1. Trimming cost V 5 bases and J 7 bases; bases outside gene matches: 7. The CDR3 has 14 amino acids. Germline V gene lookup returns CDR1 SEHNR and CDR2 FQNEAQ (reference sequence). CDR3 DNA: TGTGCCAGCAGCAACCAGGGGGCTGGGCAGCCCCAGCATTTT. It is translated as CASSNQGAGQPQHF.

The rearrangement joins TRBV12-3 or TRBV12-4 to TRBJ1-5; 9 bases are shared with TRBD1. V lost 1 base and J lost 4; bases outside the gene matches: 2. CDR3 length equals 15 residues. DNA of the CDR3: TGTGCCAGCAGTTTAGAGGGACAGGGAAATCAGCCCCAGCATTTT. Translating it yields CASSLEGQGNQPQHF.

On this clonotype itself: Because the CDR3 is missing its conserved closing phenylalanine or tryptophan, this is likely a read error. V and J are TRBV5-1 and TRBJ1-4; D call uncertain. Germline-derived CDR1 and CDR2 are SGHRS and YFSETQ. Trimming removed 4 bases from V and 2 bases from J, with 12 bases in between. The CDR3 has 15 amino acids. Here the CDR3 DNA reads TGCGCCAGCAGCCTAGACGGACTGACTAATGAAAAACTGTTTCTT. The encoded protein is CASSLDGLTNEKLFL.

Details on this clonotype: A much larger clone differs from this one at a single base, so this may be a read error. CDR3 protein: CASSPGTAQFF. The CDR3 nucleotides read TGTGCCAGCAGCCCCGGGACAGCGCAGTTCTTC. The chain combines TRBV11-2 with TRBJ2-1; 7 bases align to TRBD1. V dropped 5 bases and J dropped 12; count of bases not matched to a gene: 4. The CDR3 sequence is 11 residues long. Per the germline V gene, CDR1 is SGHAT and CDR2 is FQNNGV.

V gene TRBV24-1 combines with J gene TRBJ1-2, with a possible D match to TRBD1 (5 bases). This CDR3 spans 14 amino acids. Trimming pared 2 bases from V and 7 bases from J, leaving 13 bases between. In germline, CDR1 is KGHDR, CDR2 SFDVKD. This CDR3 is CATSDSGRAGGYTF. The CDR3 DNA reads TGTGCCACCAGTGATTCCGGCAGGGCCGGTGGCTACACCTTC.

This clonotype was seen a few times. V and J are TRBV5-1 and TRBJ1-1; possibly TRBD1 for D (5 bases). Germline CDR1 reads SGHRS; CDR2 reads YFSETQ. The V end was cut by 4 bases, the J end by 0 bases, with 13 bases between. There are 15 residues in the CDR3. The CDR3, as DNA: TGCGCCAGCAGCCGCCTACAGGCCATGAACACTGAAGCTTTCTTT. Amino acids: CASSRLQAMNTEAFF.

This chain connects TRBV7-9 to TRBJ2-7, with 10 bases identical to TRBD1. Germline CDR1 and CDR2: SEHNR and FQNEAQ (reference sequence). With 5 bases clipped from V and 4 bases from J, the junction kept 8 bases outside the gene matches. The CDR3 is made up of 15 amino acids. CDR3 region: CASSPGTGVRYEQYF. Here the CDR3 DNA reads TGTGCCAGCAGCCCCGGGACAGGGGTAAGGTACGAGCAGTACTTC.

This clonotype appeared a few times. Here the CDR3 DNA reads TGTGCCAGCAGCCAACAGTATTCGAGGGCAGGGAGGACTGAAGCTTTCTTT. Translating it yields CASSQQYSRAGRTEAFF. The chain combines TRBV4-2 with TRBJ1-1; D possibly corresponds to TRBD1 (5 bases). This CDR3 comprises 17 residues. Trimming removed 2 bases from V and 5 bases from J, with 21 bases in between. Looked up from germline, CDR1 is LGHNA and CDR2 is YNFKEQ.

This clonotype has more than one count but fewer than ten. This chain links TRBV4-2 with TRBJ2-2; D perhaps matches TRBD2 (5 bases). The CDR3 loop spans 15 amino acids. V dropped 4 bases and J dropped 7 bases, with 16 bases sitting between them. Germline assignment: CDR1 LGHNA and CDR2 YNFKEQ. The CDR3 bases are TGTGCCAGCAGCCCCCGAGGGCAAAAGAACGGGGAGCTGTTTTTT. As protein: CASSPRGQKNGELFF.

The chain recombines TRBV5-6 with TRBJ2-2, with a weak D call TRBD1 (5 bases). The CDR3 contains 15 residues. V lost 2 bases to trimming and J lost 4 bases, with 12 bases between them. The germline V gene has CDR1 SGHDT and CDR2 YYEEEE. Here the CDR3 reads CASSLDSRGTGELFF. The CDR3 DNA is TGTGCCAGCAGCTTAGATTCAAGGGGCACCGGGGAGCTGTTTTTT.

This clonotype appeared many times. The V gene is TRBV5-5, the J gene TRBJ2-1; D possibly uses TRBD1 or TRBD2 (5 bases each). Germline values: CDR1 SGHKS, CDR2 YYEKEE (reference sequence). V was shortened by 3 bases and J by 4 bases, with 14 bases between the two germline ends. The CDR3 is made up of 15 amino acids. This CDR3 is CASSSEGSFYNEQFF. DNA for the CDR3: TGTGCCAGCAGCTCAGAGGGGTCATTTTACAATGAGCAGTTCTTC.

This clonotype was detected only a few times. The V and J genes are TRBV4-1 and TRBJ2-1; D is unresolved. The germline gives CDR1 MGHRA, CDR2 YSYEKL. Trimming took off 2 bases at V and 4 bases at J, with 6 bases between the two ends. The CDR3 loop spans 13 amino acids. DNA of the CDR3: TGCGCCAGCAGCCAACTAGGGTACAATGAGCAGTTCTTC. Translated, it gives CASSQLGYNEQFF.

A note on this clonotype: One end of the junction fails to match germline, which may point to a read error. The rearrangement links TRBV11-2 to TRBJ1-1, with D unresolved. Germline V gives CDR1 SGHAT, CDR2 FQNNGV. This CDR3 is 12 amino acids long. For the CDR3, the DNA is TGTGCCAGCAGCTTAAACCGTATTGAAACTTTCTTT. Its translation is CASSLNRIETFF.

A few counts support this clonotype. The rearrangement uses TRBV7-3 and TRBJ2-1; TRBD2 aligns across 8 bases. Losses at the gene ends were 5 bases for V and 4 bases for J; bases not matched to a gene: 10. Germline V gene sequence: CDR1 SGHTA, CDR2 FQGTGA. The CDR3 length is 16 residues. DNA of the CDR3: TGTGCCAGCAGCGCCACTCGGGCGGGAGGATACAATGAGCAGTTCTTC. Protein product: CASSATRAGGYNEQFF.

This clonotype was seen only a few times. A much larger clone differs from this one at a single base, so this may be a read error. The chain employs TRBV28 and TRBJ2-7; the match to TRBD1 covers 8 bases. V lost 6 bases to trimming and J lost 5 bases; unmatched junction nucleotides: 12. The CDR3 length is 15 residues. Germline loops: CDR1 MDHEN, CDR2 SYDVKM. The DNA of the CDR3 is TGTGCCAGCAGGCCCGGACAGGGAGGCCACCACGAGCAGTACTTC. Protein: CASRPGQGGHHEQYF.

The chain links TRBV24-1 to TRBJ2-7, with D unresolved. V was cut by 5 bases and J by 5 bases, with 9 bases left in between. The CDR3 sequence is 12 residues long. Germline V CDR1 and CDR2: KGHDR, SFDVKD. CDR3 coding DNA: TGTGCCACCAGTGTTTCTGGGAACGAGCAGTACTTC. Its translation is CATSVSGNEQYF.

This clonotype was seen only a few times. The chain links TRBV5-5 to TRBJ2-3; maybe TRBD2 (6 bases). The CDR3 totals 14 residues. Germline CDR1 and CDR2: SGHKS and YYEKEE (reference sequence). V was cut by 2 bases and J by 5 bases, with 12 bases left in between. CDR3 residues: CASSFPGARDTQYF. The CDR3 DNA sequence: TGTGCCAGCAGCTTTCCGGGAGCGAGAGATACGCAGTATTTT.

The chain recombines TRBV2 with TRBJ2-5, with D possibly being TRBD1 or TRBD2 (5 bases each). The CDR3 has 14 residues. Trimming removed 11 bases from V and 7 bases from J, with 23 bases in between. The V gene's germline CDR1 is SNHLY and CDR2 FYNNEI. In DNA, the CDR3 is TGTGCCTCCTCCCAGACAGAGGGCCCGGGGACCCAGTACTTC. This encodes CASSQTEGPGTQYF. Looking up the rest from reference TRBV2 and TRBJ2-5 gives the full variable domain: EPEVTQTPSHQVTQMGQEVILRCVPISNHLYFYWYRQILGQKVEFLVSFYNNEISEKSEIFDDQFSVERPDGSNFTLKIRSTKLEDSAMYFCASSQTEGPGTQYFGPGTRLLVL.

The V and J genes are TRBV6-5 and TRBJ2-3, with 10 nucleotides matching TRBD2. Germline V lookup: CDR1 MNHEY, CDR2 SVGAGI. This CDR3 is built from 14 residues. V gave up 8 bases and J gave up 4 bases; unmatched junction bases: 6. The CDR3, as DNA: TGTGCCAGCCACCCTAGCGGGAGTGCAGATACGCAGTATTTT. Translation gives CASHPSGSADTQYF.

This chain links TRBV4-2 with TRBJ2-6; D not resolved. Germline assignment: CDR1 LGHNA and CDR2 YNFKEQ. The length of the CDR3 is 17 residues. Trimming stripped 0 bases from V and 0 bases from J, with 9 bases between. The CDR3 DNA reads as TGTGCCAGCAGCCAAGAGGTGGTGGCCTCTGGGGCCAACGTCCTGACTTTC. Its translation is CASSQEVVASGANVLTF.

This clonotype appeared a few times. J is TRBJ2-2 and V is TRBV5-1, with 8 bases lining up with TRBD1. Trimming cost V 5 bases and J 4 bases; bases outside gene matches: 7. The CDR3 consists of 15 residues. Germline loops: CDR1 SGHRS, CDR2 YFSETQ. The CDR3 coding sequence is TGCGCCAGCAGTCTCGGACAGGGAGGCACCGGGGAGCTGTTTTTT. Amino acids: CASSLGQGGTGELFF.

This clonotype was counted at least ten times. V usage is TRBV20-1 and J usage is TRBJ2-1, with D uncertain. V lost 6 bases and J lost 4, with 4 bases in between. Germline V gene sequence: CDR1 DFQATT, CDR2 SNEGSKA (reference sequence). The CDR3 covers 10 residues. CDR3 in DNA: TGCAGTGCCTTTTACAATGAGCAGTTCTTC. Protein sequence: CSAFYNEQFF.

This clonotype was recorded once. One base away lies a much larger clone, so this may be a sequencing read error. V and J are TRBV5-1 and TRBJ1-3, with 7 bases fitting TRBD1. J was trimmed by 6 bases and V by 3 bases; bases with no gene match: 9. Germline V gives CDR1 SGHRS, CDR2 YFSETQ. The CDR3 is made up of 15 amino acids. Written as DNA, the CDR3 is TGCGCCAGCAGCTGGACAGGAGGAGCTGAAAACACCATATATTTT. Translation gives CASSWTGGAENTIYF.

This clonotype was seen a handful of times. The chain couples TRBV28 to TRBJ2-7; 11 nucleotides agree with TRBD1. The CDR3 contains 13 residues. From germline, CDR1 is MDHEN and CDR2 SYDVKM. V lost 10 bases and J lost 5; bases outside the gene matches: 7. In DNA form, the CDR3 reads TGTGCCATCATAGGACAGGGGGCCAACGAGCAGTACTTC. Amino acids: CAIIGQGANEQYF.

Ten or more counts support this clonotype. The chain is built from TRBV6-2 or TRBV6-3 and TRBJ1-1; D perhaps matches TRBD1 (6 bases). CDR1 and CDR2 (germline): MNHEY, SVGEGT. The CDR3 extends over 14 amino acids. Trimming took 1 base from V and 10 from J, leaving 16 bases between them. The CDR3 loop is CASSYLSQGIGAFF. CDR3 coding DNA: TGTGCCAGCAGTTACTTATCACAGGGAATCGGAGCTTTCTTT.